The rows below give T cell receptor beta chains drawn from one sample of a study of cytomegalovirus exposure and HLA in healthy donors. Only in-frame clones appear in the TCRdb table, and some are missing; sequencing was by immunoSEQ multiplex PCR. The table has about 110,000 clones, under 85% seen once. The sequenced sample consisted of PBMCs. The source is a woman aged 45-59 years in good health and CMV-seropositive. Each CDR3 is given with its conserved first and last residue. A D gene is named only where the DNA matches it firmly. Size is omitted from some rows. Given values are once, few, many or a class for expanded clones.

D gene,V gene,J gene,clone size,CDR3 DNA,CDR3 protein
NA,TRBV14,TRBJ1-1,NA,TGTGCCAGCAGCCAAGTTGGGGGCGCAGCGACTGAAGCTTTCTTT,CASSQVGGAATEAFF
NA,TRBV9,TRBJ1-1,once,TGTGCCAGCAGCGTAGGATCCGACATCGGGGAAGATGAAGCTTTCTTT,CASSVGSDIGEDEAFF
NA,TRBV14,TRBJ2-5,few,TGTGCCAGCAGCCAAGATTTCAGAGGGGGAGAGACCCAGTACTTC,CASSQDFRGGETQYF
NA,TRBV5-1,TRBJ1-1,NA,TGCGCCAGCAGCTTGGCTAGTGAAGCTTTCTTT,CASSLASEAFF
TRBD2,TRBV7-3,TRBJ2-3,few,TGTGCCAGCAGCCCCCTAGCGGGGGGCACTTTAGATACGCAGTATTTT,CASSPLAGGTLDTQYF
TRBD1,TRBV27,TRBJ2-5,NA,TGTGCCAGCAGTTCCAAGGGGGCCGGCCAAGAGACCCAGTACTTC,CASSSKGAGQETQYF
NA,TRBV2,TRBJ1-2,NA,TGTGCCAGCAGTGTTGGAGGGGTCGGTGGCTACACCTTC,CASSVGGVGGYTF
TRBD2,TRBV5-1,TRBJ2-3,NA,TGCGCCAGCAGCTCACGGGGGGGAAGGTCAGATACGCAGTATTTT,CASSSRGGRSDTQYF
NA,TRBV6-5,TRBJ1-2,NA,TGTGCCAGCAGTGCCGACGGGGACTTCTATGGCTACACCTTC,CASSADGDFYGYTF
NA,TRBV27,TRBJ1-4,NA,TGTGCCAGCCCGAACAGGGTATGGACTAATGAAAAACTGTTTTTT,CASPNRVWTNEKLFF
TRBD1,TRBV2,TRBJ1-1,NA,TGTGCCAGCAACGGCCTACCGGGGACAGCCATCGATCAGCATCGGGAAGCTTTCTTT,CASNGLPGTAIDQHREAFF
NA,TRBV27,TRBJ2-3,NA,TGTGCCAGCAGTTGGAGTCCAGATACGCAGTATTTT,CASSWSPDTQYF
TRBD1,TRBV9,TRBJ1-2,NA,TGTGCCAGCAGCGTCGGACAGGGTGGGCATGGCTACACCTTC,CASSVGQGGHGYTF
NA,TRBV5-4,TRBJ2-5,NA,TGTGCCAGCAGCCCCCTTACGGCAGGGGGAGGAGAGACCCAGTACTTC,CASSPLTAGGGETQYF
TRBD1,TRBV9,TRBJ1-1,NA,TGTGCCAGCAGCGACCGGACAGGGCCGGGCACTGAAGCTTTCTTT,CASSDRTGPGTEAFF
TRBD2,TRBV9,TRBJ2-7,NA,TGTGCCAGCAGCGCGTCCTTTAAGGCTCGGGGACTAGGGAACTCCTACGAGCAGTACTTC,CASSASFKARGLGNSYEQYF